Below, 6 T cell receptor beta chains from the same sample are listed, as sequenced in a study of TIL therapy for anti-PD-1-resistant metastatic lung cancer. This was the immunoSEQ v3 assay. The assay was immunoSEQ multiplex PCR, and TCRdb's table has in-frame clones only and misses some. This sample has around 59,000 clones, with roughly two thirds found just once. Noted time point: pre-treatment sample, taken before nivolumab and TIL therapy. This sample comprised blood, obtained at baseline. The source of these receptors is a person aged 25-85 years with non-small cell lung cancer.

The rearrangement joins TRBV5-1 to TRBJ1-2; 7 bases are a match to TRBD1. Germline V lookup: CDR1 SGHRS, CDR2 YFSETQ. The V segment lost 3 bases and the J segment 3 bases; nucleotides outside the gene matches: 2. The CDR3 is 13 amino acids. The CDR3 nucleotides read TGCGCCAGCAGCTCTCAGGGGGACTATGGCTACACCTTC. Amino acids: CASSSQGDYGYTF.

The rearrangement uses TRBV6-1 and TRBJ2-7; D ambiguous. The CDR3 spans 13 residues. Trimming cost V 0 bases and J 4 bases, with 7 bases left between them. The germline V gene has CDR1 MNHNS and CDR2 SASEGT. The CDR3: CASSEAEEYEQYF. CDR3 in DNA: TGTGCCAGCAGTGAAGCCGAGGAATACGAGCAGTACTTC.

The genes are TRBV29-1 and TRBJ2-3; D unclear. V shed 6 bases and J shed 4 bases, with 11 bases lying between them. Germline V gene sequence: CDR1 SQVTM, CDR2 ANQGSEA. CDR3 length equals 12 residues. The CDR3 coding sequence is TGCAGCGTCGCCAGCACCCCAGATACGCAGTATTTT. This translates into CSVASTPDTQYF.

The chain links TRBV29-1 to TRBJ1-1, with unresolved D. CDR1 is SQVTM and CDR2 is ANQGSEA in the germline V gene. The CDR3 totals 14 residues. The V end lost 1 base, the J end lost 2 bases, and 11 bases lay between the germline ends. This CDR3 is CSVEGVRENTEAFF. CDR3 nucleotide sequence: TGCAGCGTTGAAGGGGTCAGAGAAAACACTGAAGCTTTCTTT.

This clone is classed as medium-sized (0.01 to 0.1%). This sequence joins TRBV2 and TRBJ1-5; possibly TRBD1 for D (5 bases). V was pared by 6 bases and J by 7 bases, with 13 bases between. Germline V gene lookup returns CDR1 SNHLY and CDR2 FYNNEI. The CDR3 has 13 residues. The CDR3: CASRKDTGQPQHF. CDR3 bases: TGTGCCAGCAGAAAGGACACGGGCCAGCCCCAGCATTTT.

The chain employs TRBV28 and TRBJ1-2; D is unclear. Germline V lookup: CDR1 MDHEN, CDR2 SYDVKM. Trimming took off 2 bases at V and 5 bases at J, with 6 bases between the two ends. The CDR3 runs 12 residues. The CDR3 coding sequence is TGTGCCAGCAGTTTAGGTCAATATGGCTACACCTTC. It specifies CASSLGQYGYTF.